This T cell receptor beta chain was obtained from a study of technical replicates of blood from a handful of donors. The table lists this clone with a count of one. The protocol was immunoSEQ multiplex PCR, while the TCRdb copy is restricted to in-frame clones and leaves out a portion. This sample carries some 84,000 clones, roughly nine tenths of them seen once, and the ten largest clones take about 0.39%. This clonotype was obtained from a human donor in good health. Sequenced sample: T cells isolated from PBMCs.

CDR3 sequence reads: CASSLESRGKLFF. The CDR3 coding sequence is TGTGCCAGCAGCTTAGAATCTCGGGGAAAACTGTTTTTT. This chain links TRBV7-9 with TRBJ1-4, with no clear D. Trimming pared 1 base from V and 10 bases from J, leaving 10 bases between. Germline-derived CDR1 and CDR2 are SEHNR and FQNEAQ (reference sequence). This CDR3 comprises 13 residues.